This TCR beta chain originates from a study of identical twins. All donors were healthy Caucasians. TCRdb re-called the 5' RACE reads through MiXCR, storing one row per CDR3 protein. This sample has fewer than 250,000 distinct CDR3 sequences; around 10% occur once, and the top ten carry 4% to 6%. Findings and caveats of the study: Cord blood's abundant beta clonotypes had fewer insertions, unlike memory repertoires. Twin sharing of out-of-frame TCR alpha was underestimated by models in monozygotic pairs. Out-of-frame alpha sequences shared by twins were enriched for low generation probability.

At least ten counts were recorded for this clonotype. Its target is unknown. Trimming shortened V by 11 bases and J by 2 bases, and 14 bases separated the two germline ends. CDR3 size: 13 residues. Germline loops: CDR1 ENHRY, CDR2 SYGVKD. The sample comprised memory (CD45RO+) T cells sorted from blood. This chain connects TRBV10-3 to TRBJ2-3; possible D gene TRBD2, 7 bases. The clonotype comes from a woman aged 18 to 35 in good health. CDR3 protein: CAAKGGLTDTQYF. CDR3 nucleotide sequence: TGTGCCGCTAAGGGGGGGCTCACAGATACGCAGTATTTT.